One and the same sample provided the 15 T cell receptor beta chains below, sequenced in a study of T cells of healthy individuals. One entry per CDR3 protein results from TCRdb running MiXCR on the 5' RACE reads. The data contain some 69,000 distinct CDR3 sequences, roughly 15% of them seen just once; the ten biggest clones take up about 4.4%. All receptors come from a human donor in good health.

This clonotype was counted ten times or more. The V call is TRBV5-1, the J call TRBJ2-3; TRBD1 matches at 11 bases. In germline, CDR1 is SGHRS, CDR2 YFSETQ. With V trimmed by 4 bases and J by 4 bases, 5 bases remained unmatched. CDR3 length: 15 residues. In nucleotides, the CDR3 is TGCGCCAGCAGCCGGACAGGGGGCATTGCAGATACGCAGTATTTT. This encodes CASSRTGGIADTQYF.

As for this clonotype: One base away lies a much larger clone, so this may be a sequencing read error. This chain links TRBV24-1 with TRBJ2-1; tentative D call: TRBD1 (7 bases). The CDR3 covers 16 residues. Germline lookup yields CDR1 KGHDR and CDR2 SFDVKD. V was shortened by 5 bases and J by 1 base, with 14 bases between the two germline ends. The CDR3: CATSAQGGPSYNEQFF. DNA of the CDR3: TGTGCCACCAGTGCCCAGGGGGGCCCTTCCTACAATGAGCAGTTCTTC.

This clonotype was found many times. The chain recombines TRBV11-2 with TRBJ2-2; D is ambiguous. This CDR3 is built from 13 residues. CDR1 and CDR2 (germline): SGHAT, FQNNGV. Trimming took off 1 base at V and 9 bases at J, with 9 bases between the two ends. CDR3 sequence: CASSLAGPRELFF. In DNA form, the CDR3 reads TGTGCCAGCAGCTTAGCCGGTCCCCGGGAGCTGTTTTTT.

On this clonotype itself: This may arise from a read error, as a much more abundant clone is one base away. The CDR3 loop reads CASSLLRDTSPDTQYF. CDR3 nucleotides: TGTGCCAGCAGTTTGCTTAGGGACACGTCCCCAGATACGCAGTATTTT. V usage is TRBV12-3 or TRBV12-4 and J usage is TRBJ2-3, with a possible D match to TRBD1 (6 bases). V was trimmed by 3 bases and J by 4 bases, leaving 17 bases between them. The CDR3 covers 16 residues.

In this sample, this clonotype turned up a few times. The chain has TRBV18 and TRBJ2-3, with 7 nucleotides matching TRBD2. CDR1 and CDR2 from the germline V gene are KGHSH and LQKENI. The V and J ends lost 3 bases and 2 bases, in that order; junction bases with no gene match: 5. The CDR3 contains 15 residues. The CDR3 nucleotides are TGTGCCAGCTCACCGCGGGGGACCGTCACAGATACGCAGTATTTT. The encoded protein is CASSPRGTVTDTQYF.

Remarks on this clonotype: At one boundary the junction diverges from the germline segment, which might be a read error. The CDR3 spells CASSPEGDRDLIF. The CDR3 nucleotides are TGTGCCAGCAGTCCAGAGGGGGACAGGGATCTGATCTTC. The J gene is TRBJ2-1, the V gene TRBV12-3 or TRBV12-4; the match to TRBD1 covers 9 bases. The CDR3 loop spans 13 amino acids.

This clonotype was detected only a few times. This chain joins TRBV20-1 and TRBJ2-7; D ambiguous. V lost 0 bases to trimming and J lost 0 bases, with 12 bases between them. Germline V CDR1 and CDR2: DFQATT, SNEGSKA (reference sequence). CDR3 size: 15 residues. Here the CDR3 reads CSARDGDKDSYEQYF. The DNA of the CDR3 is TGCAGTGCTAGAGATGGAGACAAGGACTCCTACGAGCAGTACTTC.

This clonotype was counted between two and nine times. The chain couples TRBV28 to TRBJ2-7; D is perhaps TRBD2 (7 bases). In germline, CDR1 is MDHEN, CDR2 SYDVKM. This CDR3 has 13 amino acids. V gave up 10 bases and J gave up 4 bases, with 17 bases separating them. The CDR3 loop reads CATVRGAVYEQYF. In DNA form, the CDR3 reads TGTGCCACCGTTCGGGGGGCGGTATACGAGCAGTACTTC.

This clonotype was recorded many times. This chain connects TRBV29-1 to TRBJ2-1, with 8 positions matching TRBD1. The CDR3 has 13 residues. With V trimmed by 7 bases and J by 1 base, 3 bases remained unmatched. Germline V CDR1 and CDR2: SQVTM, ANQGSEA. The CDR3 DNA sequence: TGCAGCGGGGGACAGGCTTCCTACAATGAGCAGTTCTTC. This sequence encodes CSGGQASYNEQFF.

This clonotype has at least ten counts. The chain combines TRBV20-1 with TRBJ2-3; 11 bases line up with TRBD2. Germline loops: CDR1 DFQATT, CDR2 SNEGSKA (reference sequence). The ends lost 5 bases at V and 8 bases at J; junction bases unmatched: 12. The CDR3 is 15 residues long. The DNA of the CDR3 is TGCAGTGCTCGTTTAGCGGGGGGGACTGACGGTACGCAGTATTTT. Encoded protein: CSARLAGGTDGTQYF.

The table lists this clonotype with a few counts. The rearrangement uses TRBV4-2 and TRBJ1-2; possible D gene TRBD1, 5 bases. With 3 bases removed from V and 2 bases from J, the gap between germline ends came to 7 bases. CDR1 and CDR2 (germline): LGHNA, YNFKEQ. There are 13 residues in the CDR3. CDR3 sequence (DNA): TGTGCCAGCAGCCATGACAGCAACTATGGCTACACCTTC. Translating gives CASSHDSNYGYTF.

This clonotype was observed many times. The chain uses TRBV5-1 and TRBJ2-1; possibly TRBD1 or TRBD2 for D (6 bases each). Per the germline V gene, CDR1 is SGHRS and CDR2 is YFSETQ. V was clipped by 5 bases and J by 8 bases, with 11 bases between them. The CDR3 totals 12 residues. CDR3 sequence (DNA): TGCGCCAGCAGACTCGGGGGCCATGAGCAGTTCTTC. Translating gives CASRLGGHEQFF.

This clonotype was found many times. The chain recombines TRBV5-1 with TRBJ2-5; TRBD1 agrees at 7 bases. V was pared by 2 bases and J by 3 bases, with 4 bases of the junction left unmatched. The CDR3 has 14 amino acids. Germline-derived CDR1 and CDR2 are SGHRS and YFSETQ. This CDR3 is CASSFGTAEETQYF. CDR3 bases: TGCGCCAGCAGCTTTGGGACAGCGGAAGAGACCCAGTACTTC.

The gene calls are TRBV10-3 and TRBJ1-2, with D perhaps matching TRBD1 (5 bases). V lost 6 bases, J lost 4 bases, and 18 bases lay in between. This CDR3 is built from 15 residues. CDR1 is ENHRY and CDR2 is SYGVKD in the germline V gene. Here the CDR3 reads CAIRTEQAEGYGYTF. The CDR3 DNA reads as TGTGCCATCAGAACGGAACAGGCCGAGGGCTATGGCTACACCTTC.

This clonotype was counted only a few times. This CDR3 reads CASSHPREGGTDTQYF. The CDR3 coding sequence is TGCGCCAGCAGCCATCCCCGGGAGGGGGGCACAGATACGCAGTATTTT. The chain carries TRBV4-1 and TRBJ2-3; 8 bases align to TRBD2. Germline V CDR1 and CDR2: MGHRA, YSYEKL. This CDR3 spans 16 amino acids. J was trimmed by 1 base and V by 3 bases; bases with no gene match: 6.